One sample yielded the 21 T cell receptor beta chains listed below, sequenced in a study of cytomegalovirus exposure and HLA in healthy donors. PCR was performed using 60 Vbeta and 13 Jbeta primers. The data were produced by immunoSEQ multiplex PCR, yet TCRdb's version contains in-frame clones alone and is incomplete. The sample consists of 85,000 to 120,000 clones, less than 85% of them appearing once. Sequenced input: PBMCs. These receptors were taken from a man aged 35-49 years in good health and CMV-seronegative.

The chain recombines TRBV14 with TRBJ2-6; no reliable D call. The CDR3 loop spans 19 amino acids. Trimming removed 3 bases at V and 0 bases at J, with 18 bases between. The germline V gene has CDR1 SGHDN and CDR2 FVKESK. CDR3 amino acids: CASSHPSARVSSGANVLTF. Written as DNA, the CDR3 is TGTGCCAGCAGCCACCCTTCGGCTAGAGTTTCCTCTGGGGCCAACGTCCTGACTTTC.

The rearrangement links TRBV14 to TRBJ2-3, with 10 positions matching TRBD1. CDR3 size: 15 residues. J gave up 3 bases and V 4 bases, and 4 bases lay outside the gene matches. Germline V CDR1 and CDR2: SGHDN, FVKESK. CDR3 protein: CASSPDRGRTDTQYF. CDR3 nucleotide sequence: TGTGCCAGCAGCCCCGACAGGGGGCGAACAGATACGCAGTATTTT.

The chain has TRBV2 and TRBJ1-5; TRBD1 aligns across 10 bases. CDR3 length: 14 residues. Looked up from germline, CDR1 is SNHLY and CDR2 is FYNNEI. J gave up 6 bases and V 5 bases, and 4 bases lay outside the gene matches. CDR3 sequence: CASSPGQGLQPQHF. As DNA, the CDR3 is TGTGCCAGCAGTCCGGGACAGGGGCTTCAGCCCCAGCATTTT.

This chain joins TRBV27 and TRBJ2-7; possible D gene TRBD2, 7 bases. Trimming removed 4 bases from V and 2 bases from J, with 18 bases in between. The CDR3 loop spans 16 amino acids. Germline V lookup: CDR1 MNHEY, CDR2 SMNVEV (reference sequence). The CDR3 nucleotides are TGTGCCAGCAGTTGGGGGGCTGGGGGGGGGACCTACGAGCAGTACTTC. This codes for CASSWGAGGGTYEQYF.

The CDR3 spells CATSPPGSYGYTF. The CDR3 region has the DNA TGTGCCACCTCCCCCCCGGGTAGCTATGGCTACACCTTC. V usage is TRBV6-5 and J usage is TRBJ1-2; D unclear. This CDR3 spans 13 amino acids. Germline lookup yields CDR1 MNHEY and CDR2 SVGAGI. Trimming shortened V by 10 bases and J by 4 bases, and 16 bases separated the two germline ends.

This chain's CDR3 is CAWSALGQGAAEAFF. Here the CDR3 DNA reads TGTGCCTGGAGTGCCCTCGGACAGGGAGCCGCTGAAGCTTTCTTT. V is TRBV30 and J is TRBJ1-1, with 8 positions matching TRBD1. With 1 base clipped from V and 6 bases from J, the junction kept 10 bases outside the gene matches. The CDR3 has 15 residues. In germline, CDR1 is GTSNPN, CDR2 SVGIG (reference sequence).

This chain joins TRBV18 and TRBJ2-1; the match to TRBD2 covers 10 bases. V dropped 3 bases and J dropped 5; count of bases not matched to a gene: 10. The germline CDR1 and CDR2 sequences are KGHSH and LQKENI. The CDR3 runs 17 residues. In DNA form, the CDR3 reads TGTGCCAGCTCACCGGAAAGGACTAGCGGCTGGGACAATGAGCAGTTCTTC. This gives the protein CASSPERTSGWDNEQFF.

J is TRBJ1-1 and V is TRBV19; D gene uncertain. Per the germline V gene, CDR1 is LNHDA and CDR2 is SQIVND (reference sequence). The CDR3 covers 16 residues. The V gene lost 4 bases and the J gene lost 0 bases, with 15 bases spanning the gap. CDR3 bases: TGTGCCAGTAGTACCTCGCAGGCTGCCATGAACACTGAAGCTTTCTTT. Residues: CASSTSQAAMNTEAFF.

The CDR3 is CASSLREASNYGYTF. DNA for the CDR3: TGTGCCAGCAGCCTCCGCGAGGCGAGTAACTATGGCTACACCTTC. V and J are TRBV9 and TRBJ1-2; D is unresolved. Germline loops: CDR1 SGDLS, CDR2 YYNGEE. Trimming shortened V by 4 bases and J by 1 base, and 14 bases separated the two germline ends. This CDR3 contains 15 residues.

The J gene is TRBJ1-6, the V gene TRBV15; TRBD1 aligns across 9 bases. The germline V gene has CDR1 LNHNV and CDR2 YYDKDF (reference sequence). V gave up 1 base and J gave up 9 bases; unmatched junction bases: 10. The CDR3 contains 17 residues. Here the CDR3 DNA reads TGTGCCACCAGCAGAGCGCCCGGACAGGGGTGGGTTTCACCCCTCCACTTT. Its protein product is CATSRAPGQGWVSPLHF.

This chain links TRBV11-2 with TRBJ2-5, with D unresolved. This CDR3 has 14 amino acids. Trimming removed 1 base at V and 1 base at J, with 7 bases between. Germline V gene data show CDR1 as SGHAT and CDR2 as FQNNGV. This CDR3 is CASSLGQSQETQYF. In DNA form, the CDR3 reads TGTGCCAGCAGCTTAGGACAATCCCAAGAGACCCAGTACTTC.

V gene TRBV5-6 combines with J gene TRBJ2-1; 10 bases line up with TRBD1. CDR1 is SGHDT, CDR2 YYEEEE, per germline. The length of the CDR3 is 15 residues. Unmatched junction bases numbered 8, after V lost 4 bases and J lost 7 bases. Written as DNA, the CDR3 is TGTGCCAGCAGCCCCTTGGCGGGACAGGGGAATGAGCAGTTCTTC. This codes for CASSPLAGQGNEQFF.

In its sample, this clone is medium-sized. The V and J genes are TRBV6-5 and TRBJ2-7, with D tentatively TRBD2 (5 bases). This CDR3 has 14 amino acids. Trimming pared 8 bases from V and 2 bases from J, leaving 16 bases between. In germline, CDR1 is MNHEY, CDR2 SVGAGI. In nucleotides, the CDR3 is TGTGCCAGCGCCCTTACGGGGTCTACCTACGAGCAGTACTTC. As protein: CASALTGSTYEQYF.

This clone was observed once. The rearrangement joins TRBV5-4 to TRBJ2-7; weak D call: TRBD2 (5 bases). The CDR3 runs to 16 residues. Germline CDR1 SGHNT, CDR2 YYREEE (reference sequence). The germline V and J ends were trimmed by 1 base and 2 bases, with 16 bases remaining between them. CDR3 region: CASSLRVSGDAYEQYF. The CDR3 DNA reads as TGTGCCAGCAGCTTGAGGGTATCCGGGGATGCCTACGAGCAGTACTTC.

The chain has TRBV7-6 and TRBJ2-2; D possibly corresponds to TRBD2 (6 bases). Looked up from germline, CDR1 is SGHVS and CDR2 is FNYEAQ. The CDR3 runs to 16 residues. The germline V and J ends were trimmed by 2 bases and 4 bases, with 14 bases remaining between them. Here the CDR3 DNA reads TGTGCCAGCAGCTTAAAGTCGGGGGTGTTCACCGGGGAGCTGTTTTTT. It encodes CASSLKSGVFTGELFF.

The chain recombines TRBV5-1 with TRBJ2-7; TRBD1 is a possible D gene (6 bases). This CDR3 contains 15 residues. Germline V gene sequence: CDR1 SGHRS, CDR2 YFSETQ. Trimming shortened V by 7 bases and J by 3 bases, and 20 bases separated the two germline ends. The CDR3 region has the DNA TGCGCCAGCGCGCCCCCGACAGGTGATGGCTACGAGCAGTACTTC. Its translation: CASAPPTGDGYEQYF.

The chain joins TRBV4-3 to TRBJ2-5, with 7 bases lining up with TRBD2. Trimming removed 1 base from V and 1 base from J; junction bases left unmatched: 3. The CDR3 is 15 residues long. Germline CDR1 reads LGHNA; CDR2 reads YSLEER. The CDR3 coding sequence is TGCGCCAGCAGCCAAGTCGGGGGGATCCAAGAGACCCAGTACTTC. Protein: CASSQVGGIQETQYF.

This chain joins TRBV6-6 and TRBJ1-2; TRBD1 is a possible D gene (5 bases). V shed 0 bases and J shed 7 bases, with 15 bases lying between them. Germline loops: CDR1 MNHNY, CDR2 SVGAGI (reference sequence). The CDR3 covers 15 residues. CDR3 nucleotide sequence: TGTGCCAGCAGTTACTCGGGGGGGAGTTCAGCTGGCTACACCTTC. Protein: CASSYSGGSSAGYTF.

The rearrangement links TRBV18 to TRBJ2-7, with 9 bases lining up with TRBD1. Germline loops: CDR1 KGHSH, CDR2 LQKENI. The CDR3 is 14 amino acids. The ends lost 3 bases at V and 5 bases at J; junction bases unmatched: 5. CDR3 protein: CASSPGDRDHEQYF. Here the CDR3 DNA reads TGTGCCAGCTCACCGGGGGACAGGGATCACGAGCAGTACTTC.

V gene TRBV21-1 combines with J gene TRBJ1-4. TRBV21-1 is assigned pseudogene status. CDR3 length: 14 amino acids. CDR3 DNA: TGTGCCAGCAGCATTCAGAGGGTAGGGGAAAAACTGTTTTTT. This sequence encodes CASSIQRVGEKLFF.

The CDR3 DNA is TGTGCCAGCAGCGGTTACATCGACAATGAGCAGTTCTTC. The encoded protein is CASSGYIDNEQFF. The V and J genes are TRBV9 and TRBJ2-1; no clear D. Germline-derived CDR1 and CDR2 are SGDLS and YYNGEE. Between the trimmed V and J ends, which lost 3 bases and 5 bases, there was a span of 9 bases. CDR3 length equals 13 residues.